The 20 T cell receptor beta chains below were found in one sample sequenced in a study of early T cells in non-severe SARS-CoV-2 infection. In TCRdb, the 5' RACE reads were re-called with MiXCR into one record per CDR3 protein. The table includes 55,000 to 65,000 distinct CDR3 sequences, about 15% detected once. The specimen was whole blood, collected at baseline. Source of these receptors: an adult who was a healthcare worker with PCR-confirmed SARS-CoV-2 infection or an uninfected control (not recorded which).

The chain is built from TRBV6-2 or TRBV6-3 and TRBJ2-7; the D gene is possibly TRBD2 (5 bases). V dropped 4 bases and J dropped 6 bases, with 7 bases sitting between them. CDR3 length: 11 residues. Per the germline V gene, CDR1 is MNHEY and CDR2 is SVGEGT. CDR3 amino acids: CASSSGVEQYF. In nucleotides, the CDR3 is TGTGCCAGCAGTTCCGGGGTCGAGCAGTACTTC.

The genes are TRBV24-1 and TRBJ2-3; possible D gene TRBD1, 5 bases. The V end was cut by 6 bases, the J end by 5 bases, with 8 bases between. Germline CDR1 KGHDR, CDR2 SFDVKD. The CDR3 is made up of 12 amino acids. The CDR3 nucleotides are TGTGCCACCAGTTCTCAGGGAGATACGCAGTATTTT. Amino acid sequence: CATSSQGDTQYF.

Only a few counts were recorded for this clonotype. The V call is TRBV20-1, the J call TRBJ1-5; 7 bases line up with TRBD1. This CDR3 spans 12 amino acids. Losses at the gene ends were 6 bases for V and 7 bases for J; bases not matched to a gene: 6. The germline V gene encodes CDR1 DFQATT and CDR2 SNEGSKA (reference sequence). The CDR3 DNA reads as TGCAGTGCAACGACAGGGTTCCAGCCCCAGCATTTT. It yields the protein CSATTGFQPQHF.

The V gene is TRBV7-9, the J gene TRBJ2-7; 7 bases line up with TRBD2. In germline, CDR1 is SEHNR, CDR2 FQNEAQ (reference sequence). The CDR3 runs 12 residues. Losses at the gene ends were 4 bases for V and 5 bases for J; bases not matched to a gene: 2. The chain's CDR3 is CASSSGRDEQYF. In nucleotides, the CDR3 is TGTGCCAGCAGCTCAGGGAGGGACGAGCAGTACTTC.

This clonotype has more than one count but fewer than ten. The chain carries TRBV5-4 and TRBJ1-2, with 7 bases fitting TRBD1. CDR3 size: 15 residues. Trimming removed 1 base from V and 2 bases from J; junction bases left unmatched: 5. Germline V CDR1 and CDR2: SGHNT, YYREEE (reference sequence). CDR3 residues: CASSLRQGRNYGYTF. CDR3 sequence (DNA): TGTGCCAGCAGCTTGAGACAGGGCCGAAACTATGGCTACACCTTC.

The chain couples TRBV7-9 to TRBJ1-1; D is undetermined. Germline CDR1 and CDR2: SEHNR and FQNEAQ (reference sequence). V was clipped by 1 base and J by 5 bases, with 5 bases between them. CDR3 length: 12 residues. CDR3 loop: CASSLGTTEAFF. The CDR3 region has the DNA TGTGCCAGCAGCTTAGGAACTACTGAAGCTTTCTTT.

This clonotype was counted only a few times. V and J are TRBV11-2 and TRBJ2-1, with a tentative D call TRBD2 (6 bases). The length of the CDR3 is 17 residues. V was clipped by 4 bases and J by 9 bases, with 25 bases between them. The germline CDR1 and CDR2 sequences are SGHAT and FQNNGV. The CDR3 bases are TGTGCCAGCAGCTCGGCGACTAGGACGCCCCCCCACGGTGAGCAGTTCTTC. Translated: CASSSATRTPPHGEQFF.

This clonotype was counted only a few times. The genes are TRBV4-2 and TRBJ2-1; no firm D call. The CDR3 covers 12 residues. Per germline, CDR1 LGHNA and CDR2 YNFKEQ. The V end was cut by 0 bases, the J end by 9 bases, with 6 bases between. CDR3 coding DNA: TGTGCCAGCAGCCAAGATCTTACTGAGCAGTTCTTC. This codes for CASSQDLTEQFF.

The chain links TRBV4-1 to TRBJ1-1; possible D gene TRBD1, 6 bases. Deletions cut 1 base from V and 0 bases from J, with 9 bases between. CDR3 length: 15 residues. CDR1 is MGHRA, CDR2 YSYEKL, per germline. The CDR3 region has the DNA TGCGCCAGCAGCCAAGCGACAGGCCTGAACACTGAAGCTTTCTTT. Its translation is CASSQATGLNTEAFF.

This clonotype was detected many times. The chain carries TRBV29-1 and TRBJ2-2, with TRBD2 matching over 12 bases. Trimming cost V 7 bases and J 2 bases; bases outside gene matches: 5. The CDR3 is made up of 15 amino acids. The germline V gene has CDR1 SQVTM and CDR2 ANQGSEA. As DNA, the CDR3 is TGCAGCGCCCGACTAGCGGGGGAAAACACCGGGGAGCTGTTTTTT. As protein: CSARLAGENTGELFF.

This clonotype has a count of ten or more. CDR3 loop: CASSLVLSGGHSETQYF. The DNA for the CDR3 is TGTGCCAGCAGCTTAGTTCTCTCCGGAGGGCATTCGGAGACCCAGTACTTC. This sequence joins TRBV7-8 and TRBJ2-5; perhaps TRBD2 as D (6 bases). Trimming stripped 1 base from V and 5 bases from J, with 20 bases between. The CDR3 loop spans 17 amino acids. Germline CDR1 SGHVS, CDR2 FQNEAQ.

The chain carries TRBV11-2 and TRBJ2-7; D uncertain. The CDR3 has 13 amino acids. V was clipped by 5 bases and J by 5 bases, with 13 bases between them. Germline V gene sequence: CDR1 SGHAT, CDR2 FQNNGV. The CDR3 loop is CASSRASAHEQYF. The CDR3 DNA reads TGTGCCAGCAGCCGAGCAAGTGCCCACGAGCAGTACTTC.

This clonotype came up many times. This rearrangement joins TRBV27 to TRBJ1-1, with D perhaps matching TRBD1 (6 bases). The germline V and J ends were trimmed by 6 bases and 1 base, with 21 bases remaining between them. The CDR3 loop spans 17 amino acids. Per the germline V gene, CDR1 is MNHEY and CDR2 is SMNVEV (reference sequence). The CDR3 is CASRRPAGAIENTEAFF. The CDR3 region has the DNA TGTGCCAGCAGACGCCCTGCAGGGGCAATAGAGAACACTGAAGCTTTCTTT.

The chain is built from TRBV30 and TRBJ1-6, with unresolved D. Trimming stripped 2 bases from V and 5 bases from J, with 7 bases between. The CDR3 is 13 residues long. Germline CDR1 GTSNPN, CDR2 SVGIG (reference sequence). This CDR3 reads CAWSNSNNSPLHF. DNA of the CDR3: TGTGCCTGGAGTAACAGCAATAATTCACCCCTCCACTTT.

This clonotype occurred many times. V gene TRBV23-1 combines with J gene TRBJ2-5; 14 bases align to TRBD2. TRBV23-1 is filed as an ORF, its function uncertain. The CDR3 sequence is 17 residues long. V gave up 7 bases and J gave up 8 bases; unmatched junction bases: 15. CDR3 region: CASTPRTSGGRSPTQYF. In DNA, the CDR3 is TGCGCCAGCACTCCCCGGACTAGCGGGGGGCGTTCGCCTACCCAGTACTTC.

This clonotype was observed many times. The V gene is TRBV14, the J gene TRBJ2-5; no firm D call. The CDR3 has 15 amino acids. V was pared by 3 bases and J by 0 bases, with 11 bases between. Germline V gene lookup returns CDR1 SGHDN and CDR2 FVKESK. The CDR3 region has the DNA TGTGCCAGCAGCCACCTGGGCTGGTACCAAGAGACCCAGTACTTC. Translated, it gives CASSHLGWYQETQYF.

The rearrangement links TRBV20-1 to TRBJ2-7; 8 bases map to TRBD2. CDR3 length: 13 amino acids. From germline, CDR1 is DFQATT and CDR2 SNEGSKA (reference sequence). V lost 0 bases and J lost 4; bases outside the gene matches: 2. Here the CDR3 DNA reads TGCAGTGCTAGAGAGGGACTAGGATACGAGCAGTACTTC. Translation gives CSAREGLGYEQYF.

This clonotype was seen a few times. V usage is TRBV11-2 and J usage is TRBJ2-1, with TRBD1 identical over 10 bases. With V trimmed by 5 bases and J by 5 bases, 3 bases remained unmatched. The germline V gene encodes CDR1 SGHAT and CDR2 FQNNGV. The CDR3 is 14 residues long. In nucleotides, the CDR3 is TGTGCCAGCAGCCCGGGGACAGGGGACAATGAGCAGTTCTTC. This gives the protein CASSPGTGDNEQFF. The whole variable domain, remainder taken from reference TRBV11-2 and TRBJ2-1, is EAGVAQSPRYKIIEKRQSVAFWCNPISGHATLYWYQQILGQGPKLLIQFQNNGVVDDSQLPKDRFSAERLKGVDSTLKIQPAKLEDSAVYLCASSPGTGDNEQFFGPGTRLTVL.

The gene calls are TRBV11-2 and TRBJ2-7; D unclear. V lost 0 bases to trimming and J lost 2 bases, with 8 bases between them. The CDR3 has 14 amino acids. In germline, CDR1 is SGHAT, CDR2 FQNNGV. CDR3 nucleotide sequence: TGTGCCAGCAGCTTAGACCGCCTCGCCTACGAGCAGTACTTC. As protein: CASSLDRLAYEQYF.

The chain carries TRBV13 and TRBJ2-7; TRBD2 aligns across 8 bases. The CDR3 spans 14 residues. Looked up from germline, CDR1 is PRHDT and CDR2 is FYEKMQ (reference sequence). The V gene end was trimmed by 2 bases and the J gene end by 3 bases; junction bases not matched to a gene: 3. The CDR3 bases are TGTGCCAGCAGCTTATTAGGGACTAGCTACGAGCAGTACTTC. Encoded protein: CASSLLGTSYEQYF.